A single sample gave rise to the 18 T cell receptor beta chains below, sequenced in a study of blood T cell repertoires in COVID-19. Sequenced by immunoSEQ multiplex PCR; TCRdb stores in-frame clones only, minus some. The table includes 100,000 to 150,000 clones, roughly 84% detected once. The sequenced sample was peripheral blood. These receptors all stem from a woman of 80 years or more with acute or convalescent COVID-19.

The chain uses TRBV7-9 and TRBJ2-2; 10 bases align to TRBD2. CDR3 length equals 16 residues. The germline V gene encodes CDR1 SEHNR and CDR2 FQNEAQ (reference sequence). The ends lost 4 bases at V and 7 bases at J; junction bases unmatched: 9. The CDR3 loop reads CASSSTSGKIGGELFF. The CDR3 nucleotides are TGTGCCAGCAGCTCCACTAGCGGGAAGATAGGCGGGGAGCTGTTTTTT.

V usage is TRBV19 and J usage is TRBJ1-5; TRBD1 might be the D (6 bases). CDR1 is LNHDA and CDR2 is SQIVND in the germline V gene (reference sequence). CDR3 length: 16 residues. V was trimmed by 3 bases and J by 1 base, leaving 13 bases between them. This chain's CDR3 is CASSILQGQSNQPQHF. CDR3 DNA sequence: TGTGCCAGTAGTATTCTGCAGGGACAAAGCAATCAGCCCCAGCATTTT.

This clone was picked up one time. The rearrangement links TRBV15 to TRBJ1-1; TRBD1 matches 7 bases. CDR3 length equals 16 residues. Germline assignment: CDR1 LNHNV and CDR2 YYDKDF (reference sequence). After removal of 0 bases from V and 4 bases from J, the junction contained 8 bases not matched to a gene. The DNA of the CDR3 is TGTGCCACCAGCAGAGACCGAACAGGGGTCACCACTGAAGCTTTCTTT. It yields the protein CATSRDRTGVTTEAFF.

The chain combines TRBV7-2 with TRBJ1-5; weak D call: TRBD1 (5 bases). Trimming shortened V by 6 bases and J by 3 bases, and 15 bases separated the two germline ends. This CDR3 has 15 residues. Germline values: CDR1 SGHTA, CDR2 FQGNSA. CDR3 loop: CASSQGVGYNQPQHF. The CDR3 coding sequence is TGTGCCAGCAGTCAAGGGGTAGGGTACAATCAGCCCCAGCATTTT.

The V gene is TRBV5-1, the J gene TRBJ1-2; no clear D gene. V lost 0 bases and J lost 8, with 11 bases in between. Germline V CDR1 and CDR2: SGHRS, YFSETQ. The CDR3 has 13 residues. CDR3 bases: TGCGCCAGCAGCTTGGAGGGAGAGGCGGGCTACACCTTC. Its translation is CASSLEGEAGYTF.

A note on this clone: Other DNA sequences within the sample encode an identical CDR3. CDR3 in amino acids: CASSYSGGNTGELFF. In DNA form, the CDR3 reads TGTGCCAGCAGTTACTCGGGGGGGAACACCGGGGAGCTGTTTTTT. V is TRBV6-6 and J is TRBJ2-2, with D possibly TRBD2 on 6 matching bases. Looked up from germline, CDR1 is MNHNY and CDR2 is SVGAGI (reference sequence). Trimming cost V 0 bases and J 1 base, with 6 bases left between them. The CDR3 length is 15 residues.

The chain uses TRBV5-1 and TRBJ2-5, with D possibly TRBD1 on 6 matching bases. Germline V gene sequence: CDR1 SGHRS, CDR2 YFSETQ. Trimming cost V 4 bases and J 1 base, with 11 bases left between them. CDR3 length equals 14 residues. The CDR3 DNA reads TGCGCCAGCAGCACCACAGGGATCCAAGAGACCCAGTACTTC. This codes for CASSTTGIQETQYF.

The chain combines TRBV9 with TRBJ1-2; the match to TRBD1 covers 7 bases. CDR1 is SGDLS and CDR2 is YYNGEE in the germline V gene. V was clipped by 2 bases and J by 0 bases; unmatched bases: 4. This CDR3 is 15 amino acids long. The CDR3 DNA sequence: TGTGCCAGCAGCGTGGACAGGATTGCTAACTATGGCTACACCTTC. This codes for CASSVDRIANYGYTF.

This chain connects TRBV21-1 to TRBJ2-5; the D call of TRBD1 is as the table states it, not checked on the DNA. TRBV21-1 is recorded as a pseudogene. There are 17 residues in the CDR3. The CDR3 loop reads CASSKVPTGNPQETQYF. The CDR3 bases are TGTGCCAGCAGCAAAGTCCCGACAGGTAACCCTCAAGAGACCCAGTACTTC.

The V gene is TRBV5-1, the J gene TRBJ1-3, with 11 bases matching TRBD1. V shed 3 bases and J 0 bases; nucleotides not matched to a gene: 2. The CDR3 covers 16 residues. CDR1 and CDR2 (germline): SGHRS, YFSETQ. The CDR3 DNA reads as TGCGCCAGCAGCTCCGGGACAGGGGGCTCTGGAAACACCATATATTTT. Protein product: CASSSGTGGSGNTIYF.

The chain employs TRBV4-3 and TRBJ1-1, with 9 nucleotides matching TRBD1. The CDR3 contains 19 residues. V was pared by 1 base and J by 4 bases, with 16 bases of the junction left unmatched. CDR1 is LGHNA, CDR2 YSLEER, per germline. The CDR3 DNA is TGCGCCAGCAGCCAAGTGCTGACTCGGACAGGGGAACTGCGCACTGAAGCTTTCTTT. This encodes CASSQVLTRTGELRTEAFF.

The chain employs TRBV5-1 and TRBJ2-5, with D unclear. In germline, CDR1 is SGHRS, CDR2 YFSETQ. Trimming removed 0 bases at V and 2 bases at J, with 8 bases between. This CDR3 contains 14 residues. The CDR3 protein is CASSLAPFQETQYF. CDR3 DNA: TGCGCCAGCAGCTTGGCCCCTTTTCAAGAGACCCAGTACTTC. The variable domain in full, with the rest retrieved from reference TRBV5-1 and TRBJ2-5, is KAGVTQTPRYLIKTRGQQVTLSCSPISGHRSVSWYQQTPGQGLQFLFEYFSETQRNKGNFPGRFSGRQFSNSRSEMNVSTLELGDSALYLCASSLAPFQETQYFGPGTRLLVL.

The chain uses TRBV10-3 and TRBJ2-7; a possible D gene is TRBD1 (6 bases). The CDR3 has 13 amino acids. Trimming removed 8 bases from V and 6 bases from J, with 17 bases in between. Germline CDR1 is ENHRY and CDR2 is SYGVKD. DNA of the CDR3: TGTGCCATCCAGTCGACACAGGGACGCGAGCAGTACTTC. Amino acids: CAIQSTQGREQYF.

The chain is built from TRBV29-1 and TRBJ2-3; 12 bases are a match to TRBD2. CDR3 length equals 15 residues. Germline CDR1 and CDR2: SQVTM and ANQGSEA. V dropped 3 bases and J dropped 0; count of bases not matched to a gene: 1. CDR3 amino acids: CSVEGTSGSTDTQYF. The CDR3 DNA reads as TGCAGCGTTGAGGGGACTAGCGGGAGCACAGATACGCAGTATTTT.

The J gene is TRBJ1-2, the V gene TRBV29-1; D is uncertain. V lost 7 bases to trimming and J lost 10 bases, with 31 bases between them. The germline CDR1 and CDR2 sequences are SQVTM and ANQGSEA. The CDR3 sequence is 16 residues long. CDR3 loop: CSAPGGSARSLKDYTF. The CDR3, as DNA: TGCAGCGCTCCGGGAGGCTCGGCCAGATCTTTAAAAGACTACACCTTC.

This clone was seen a handful of times. The rearrangement uses TRBV18 and TRBJ2-2, with 9 bases that match TRBD1. V lost 4 bases and J lost 0; bases outside the gene matches: 6. Germline loops: CDR1 KGHSH, CDR2 LQKENI. The CDR3 consists of 17 residues. CDR3 nucleotide sequence: TGTGCCAGCTCACGGTTCCGGGACAGGGCGAACACCGGGGAGCTGTTTTTT. It yields the protein CASSRFRDRANTGELFF.

This chain links TRBV21-1 with TRBJ2-1; TRBD2, the D gene given by the table, was not confirmed from the DNA. TRBV21-1 is an annotated pseudogene. This CDR3 has 19 residues. The CDR3 loop is CASSKVTGVVREGYNEQFF. CDR3 nucleotides: TGTGCCAGCAGCAAAGTAACAGGGGTGGTGCGGGAGGGATACAATGAGCAGTTCTTC.

The chain is built from TRBV29-1 and TRBJ1-3, with unresolved D. V was trimmed by 4 bases and J by 0 bases, leaving 7 bases between them. The CDR3 is made up of 13 amino acids. Germline lookup yields CDR1 SQVTM and CDR2 ANQGSEA. CDR3: CSVGGDSGNTIYF. The CDR3 bases are TGCAGCGTTGGTGGAGACTCTGGAAACACCATATATTTT.